This TCR beta chain originates from a study of cytomegalovirus exposure and HLA in healthy donors. Study-wide results and caveats: According to a subsequent analysis, TCR clusters from the first cohort were inclined to appear together in the 110 or so validation repertoires. Reports described diagnosis of cytomegalovirus status by the classifier as highly specific and sensitive. Cytomegalovirus-associated status was assigned to approximately 160 TCR beta chains. CMV antigen specificity of a few CMV-associated chains was confirmed in vitro.

Germline-derived CDR1 and CDR2 are GTSNPN and SVGIG (reference sequence). The V gene lost 1 base and the J gene lost 7 bases, with 11 bases spanning the gap. The CDR3 totals 13 residues. The repertoire was sequenced with immunoSEQ multiplex PCR; TCRdb's copy has only in-frame clones and lacks some. The sample has 200,000 or so clones; over 65% are singletons. With respect to this clone: Its antigen is not identified.

The sequence was obtained from a man aged 18 to 30 in good health and CMV-seropositive. The chain couples TRBV30 to TRBJ2-1, with D unresolved. Material: PBMCs. The DNA of the CDR3 is TGTGCCTGGAGTGCGACTCTCCGTAATGAGCAGTTCTTC. As protein: CAWSATLRNEQFF.